This entry lists 7 T cell receptor beta chains sequenced from one sample in a study of Ad26.COV2.S vaccination and SARS-CoV-2 variants. The treatment here: about 20 received Ad26.COV2.S at low or high dose, single or two shots; roughly five received placebo; per-sample allocation not given. Each sample was drawn 63 days after the first injection (of vaccine or placebo). The protocol was immunoSEQ multiplex PCR, while the TCRdb copy is restricted to in-frame clones and leaves out a portion. The sample records about 480,000 clones, around nine tenths being singletons. Material: peripheral blood, obtained in a trial of Ad26.COV2.S vaccine versus placebo. The receptors originated from a person aged 18-60 years who received the Ad26.COV2.S COVID-19 vaccine or a placebo.

The CDR3 region is CASSPKTDGSGNTIYF. DNA for the CDR3: TGTGCCAGCTCACCAAAGACGGACGGCTCTGGAAACACCATATATTTT. The chain uses TRBV18 and TRBJ1-3; D gene uncertain. The germline V gene has CDR1 KGHSH and CDR2 LQKENI. The CDR3 extends over 16 amino acids. V was cut by 2 bases and J by 0 bases, with 11 bases left in between. The whole variable domain, remainder taken from reference TRBV18 and TRBJ1-3, is NAGVMQNPRHLVRRRGQEARLRCSPMKGHSHVYWYRQLPEEGLKFMVYLQKENIIDESGMPKERFSAEFPKEGPSILRIQQVVRGDSAAYFCASSPKTDGSGNTIYFGEGSWLTVV.

The genes are TRBV3-1 (or the pseudogene TRBV3-2) and TRBJ2-7, with a weak D call TRBD1 (5 bases). Trimming shortened V by 0 bases and J by 5 bases, and 17 bases separated the two germline ends. Germline V gene lookup returns CDR1 LGHDT and CDR2 YNNKEL (reference sequence). The CDR3 extends over 16 amino acids. CDR3: CASSQDGAGLLHEQYF. The CDR3 coding sequence is TGTGCCAGCAGCCAAGATGGGGCAGGTTTACTCCACGAGCAGTACTTC.

The chain recombines TRBV4-3 with TRBJ1-6; D may be TRBD1 (5 bases). V was pared by 1 base and J by 7 bases, with 11 bases between. Germline CDR1 is LGHNA and CDR2 is YSLEER. The CDR3 has 15 residues. CDR3: CASSQVGTSNSPLHF. CDR3 DNA: TGCGCCAGCAGCCAAGTGGGGACTTCCAATTCACCCCTCCACTTT.

This rearrangement joins TRBV4-1 to TRBJ1-2; D uncertain. Germline CDR1 reads MGHRA; CDR2 reads YSYEKL. The CDR3 spans 15 residues. V was trimmed by 4 bases and J by 2 bases, leaving 14 bases between them. The CDR3 loop reads CASSPLVGANYGYTF. CDR3 DNA sequence: TGCGCCAGCAGCCCCCTCGTCGGAGCAAACTATGGCTACACCTTC.

This CDR3 reads CASCRQYTGELFF. The CDR3 DNA sequence: TGTGCCAGCTGTAGACAGTACACCGGGGAGCTGTTTTTT. The chain links TRBV27 to TRBJ2-2, with TRBD1 as a possible D gene (5 bases). The CDR3 length is 13 residues. Between the trimmed V and J ends, which lost 8 bases and 3 bases, there was a span of 10 bases. Germline V lookup: CDR1 MNHEY, CDR2 SMNVEV (reference sequence).

This chain joins TRBV28 and TRBJ1-5; D not certain. The CDR3 spans 15 residues. The V gene's germline CDR1 is MDHEN and CDR2 SYDVKM. The V and J ends lost 4 bases and 5 bases respectively, with 15 bases between them. This chain's CDR3 is CASSSPQEPDQPQHF. CDR3 coding DNA: TGTGCCAGCAGTTCCCCACAAGAACCGGATCAGCCCCAGCATTTT.

V is TRBV5-1 and J is TRBJ2-2; D uncertain. CDR1 SGHRS and CDR2 YFSETQ come from the germline V gene. V was cut by 4 bases and J by 6 bases, with 13 bases left in between. This CDR3 is built from 14 residues. The CDR3 protein is CASSLDPGPGELFF. CDR3 bases: TGCGCCAGCAGCCTGGACCCTGGGCCCGGGGAGCTGTTTTTT.